This T cell receptor (beta chain) was retrieved from a study of blood T cell repertoires in COVID-19. Measured with immunoSEQ multiplex PCR; TCRdb has only the in-frame clones, and not every one. The table has about 270,000 clones, approximately 91% seen once; the top ten hold around 0.9%. The CDR3 loop spans 19 amino acids. Germline loops: CDR1 SGHTA, CDR2 FQGNSA. Trimming stripped 1 base from V and 2 bases from J, with 21 bases between. Sequenced input: PBMCs or T cells enriched from blood (not recorded which). This chain uses TRBV7-2 with TRBJ1-3; no clear D gene. This sequence originates from a woman in her 30s who had recovered from COVID-19. Here the CDR3 reads CASSLVPPGGWGAGNTIYF. The CDR3, as DNA: TGTGCCAGCAGCTTAGTACCCCCCGGAGGGTGGGGAGCTGGAAACACCATATATTTT. Full variable domain (missing parts from reference TRBV7-2 and TRBJ1-3): GAGVSQSPSNKVTEKGKDVELRCDPISGHTALYWYRQSLGQGLEFLIYFQGNSAPDKSGLPSDRFSAERTGGSVSTLTIQRTQQEDSAVYLCASSLVPPGGWGAGNTIYFGEGSWLTVV.